This T cell receptor (beta chain) was found in a study of blood T cell repertoires in COVID-19. As for the study in general: Acute-phase and convalescent COVID-19 samples originated in the United States, Italy and Spain. From T cells, B-cell-depleted T cells, or PBMCs came the material, which was cDNA or gDNA.

The CDR3 extends over 15 amino acids. Per the germline V gene, CDR1 is MNHEY and CDR2 is SMNVEV (reference sequence). J gave up 3 bases and V 5 bases, and 8 bases lay outside the gene matches. In the source study's methods: From reference gene primer amplification, estimates of nucleated cell counts were derived. The method was immunoSEQ multiplex PCR; TCRdb's version includes in-frame clones alone and lacks a portion of them. V and J calls and clone size follow that table, whereas D and trimming were derived from the DNA. The sample gives tens of thousands of clones, 70% to 85% of which show up once; around 11% is in the top ten.

The clonotype comes from a man aged 70 or older with acute or convalescent COVID-19. Sequencing was performed on peripheral blood. J is TRBJ2-7 and V is TRBV27; 9 nucleotides agree with TRBD1. CDR3 nucleotides: TGTGCCAGCAGTCTGTCGGGACAGGGAGACTACGAGCAGTACTTC. Amino acids: CASSLSGQGDYEQYF.